These T cell receptor beta chains were read from a single sample in a study of blood T cell repertoires in COVID-19. Sequencing was performed with immunoSEQ multiplex PCR; in TCRdb, only in-frame clones are kept and a portion is missing. Seen here are about 130,000 clones, roughly nine tenths observed once, and the top ten hold 4.6%. The sequenced sample was peripheral blood. These receptor sequences come from a man aged 55 to 69 with COVID-19, enrolled during active disease. Both conserved end residues are part of each CDR3. D genes are given only for firm matches. Size is stated for part of the rows, as once, few or many counts, or as a class when the clone is expanded.

j_call v_call d_call clone_size cdr3_nt cdr3_aa
TRBJ2-1 TRBV30 TRBD2 once TGTGCCTGGAGCCACGGACTAGGGGAGGGCTACAATGAGCAGTTCTTC CAWSHGLGEGYNEQFF
TRBJ2-7 TRBV7-9 NA NA TGTGCCAGCAGCCCGGTAACTAGTCCTAGAGAGCAGTACTTC CASSPVTSPREQYF
TRBJ2-7 TRBV25-1 TRBD1 NA TGTGCCAGCAGTGTCGCCGGGACAGGAGACTACGAGCAGTACTTC CASSVAGTGDYEQYF
TRBJ1-6 TRBV15 NA NA TGTGCCACCAGCACAACGCTGACAAATTTGAATTCACCCCTCCACTTT CATSTTLTNLNSPLHF
TRBJ2-7 TRBV6-6 NA NA TGTGCCAGCAGTTACTCGACAGCTTTCTACGAGCAGTACTTC CASSYSTAFYEQYF
TRBJ2-6 TRBV5-1 NA NA TGCGCCAGCAGCTTGGATGGCCCCCTGACTTTC CASSLDGPLTF
TRBJ1-3 TRBV10-3 NA NA TGTGCCGGAGGAGGAAGCTCTGGAAACACCATATATTTT CAGGGSSGNTIYF
TRBJ1-6 TRBV30 NA NA TGTGCCTGGAGTCAGGAGGCGGGAGGGAATTCACCCCTCCACTTT CAWSQEAGGNSPLHF
TRBJ2-1 TRBV7-6 TRBD2 NA TGTGCCAGCAGCTTAGGGCTAGCGGGCATGGATGAGCAGTTCTTC CASSLGLAGMDEQFF
TRBJ2-2 TRBV11-3 NA NA TGTGCCAGCAGCTTAGGTATAGCGGAGACGAACACCGGGGAGCTGTTTTTT CASSLGIAETNTGELFF
TRBJ2-7 TRBV7-3 TRBD1 NA TGTGCCAGCAGCTTAATGGGGACAGGTCCCTACGAGCAGTACTTC CASSLMGTGPYEQYF
TRBJ1-6 TRBV5-1 TRBD1 NA TGCGCCAGCAGCCTGGACAGGGGGAATTCACCCCTCCACTTT CASSLDRGNSPLHF
TRBJ2-1 TRBV9 TRBD2 NA TGTGCCAGCAGCGTAAATAAGGGGAGCCGGTGGCGGGAGACCTACAATGAGCAGTTCTTC CASSVNKGSRWRETYNEQFF
TRBJ2-3 TRBV28 NA NA TGTGCCAGCGGGGGGACTCCCAAAACAGATACGCAGTATTTT CASGGTPKTDTQYF
TRBJ2-7 TRBV5-1 TRBD1 NA TGCGCCAGCTCGACCCGTCGGACAGGGGGTTCGTACGAGCAGTACTTC CASSTRRTGGSYEQYF
TRBJ1-5 TRBV9 NA NA TGTGCCAGCAGCGAGGGGGTCACAGGGATTCAGCCCCAGCATTTT CASSEGVTGIQPQHF
TRBJ1-1 TRBV5-1 NA NA TGCGCCAGCAGCTGGGGCACAGGGAAAGGGCGAACTGAAGCTTTCTTT CASSWGTGKGRTEAFF
TRBJ2-5 TRBV21-1 NA NA TGTGCCAGCAGCAAAGAGAAGGTTAGTTTCCTAGGTGTTGTTACGGGTCCCGGCTCCCTCGAGCCGTACTTC CASSKEKVSFLGVVTGPGSLEPYF
TRBJ2-1 TRBV7-3 TRBD1 NA TGTGCCAGCAGCCCGGGACAGAACGAGCAGTTCTTC CASSPGQNEQFF
TRBJ2-7 TRBV5-1 TRBD2 NA TGCGCCAGCAGCAGACCGGGACTAGCGGGAACCTCTTTGCGGGAGCAGTACTTC CASSRPGLAGTSLREQYF
TRBJ1-2 TRBV2 NA NA TGTGCCAGCAGTGACCCGAGACAGGCCCAGATTAACTCCTTTGGCTACACCTTC CASSDPRQAQINSFGYTF
TRBJ2-5 TRBV5-1 NA once TGCGCCAGCAGCTCACAGGTTTCTGAGACCCAGTACTTC CASSSQVSETQYF
TRBJ2-2 TRBV7-2 TRBD1 NA TGTGCCAGCAGTCGCTCGGGACAGCCGAACACCGGGGAGCTGTTTTTT CASSRSGQPNTGELFF
TRBJ1-1 TRBV15 NA NA TGTGCCACCCAAGAGGGGGGGTTGAACACTGAAGCTTTCTTT CATQEGGLNTEAFF
TRBJ2-2 TRBV3-1/TRBV3-2 NA NA TGTGCCAGCAGAGAAGGGCCCGGGAGCTTCACCGGGGAGCTGTTTTTT CASREGPGSFTGELFF
TRBJ1-2 TRBV28 NA NA TGTGCCAGCAGCTTTCTCTATGGCTACACCTTC CASSFLYGYTF
TRBJ2-2 TRBV18 NA NA TGTGCCAGCTCACCAATGGTTCCAGAGGGCACCGGGGAGCTGTTTTTT CASSPMVPEGTGELFF
TRBJ2-2 TRBV9 NA NA TGTGCCAGCAGCGTAGCCGGCACCGGGGAGCTGTTTTTT CASSVAGTGELFF
TRBJ2-1 TRBV5-4 NA NA TGTGCCAGCAGCTTGGTAGGAGATTTGAATGAGCAGTTCTTC CASSLVGDLNEQFF
TRBJ2-7 TRBV27 NA NA TGTGCCAGCGCCCTGGGAGCTTCCTACGAGCAGTACTTC CASALGASYEQYF
TRBJ2-7 TRBV5-1 NA NA TGCGCCAGCAGCCCACGGACAGACCAGAACTACGAGCAGTACTTC CASSPRTDQNYEQYF
TRBJ2-7 TRBV27 NA once TGTGCCAGCAGTTTGGGGCGGACTACCTACGAGCAGTACTTC CASSLGRTTYEQYF
TRBJ2-2 TRBV14 TRBD2 NA TGTGCCAGCAGCCACCGGGACAACCGAGCGGGAGGGCCCGGGGAGCTGTTTTTT CASSHRDNRAGGPGELFF
TRBJ2-2 TRBV9 NA NA TGTGCCAGCAGCATTAGCGGTTCTAACACCGGGGAGCTGTTTTTT CASSISGSNTGELFF
TRBJ2-7 TRBV4-1 NA once TGCGCCAGCAGCCAAGGTCGGGGGGCCTCAGGCGAGCAGTACTTC CASSQGRGASGEQYF
TRBJ1-1 TRBV7-9 NA NA TGTGCCAGCAGCTTAGGTCAGGGGAACACTGAAGCTTTCTTT CASSLGQGNTEAFF
TRBJ2-7 TRBV3-1/TRBV3-2 TRBD1 NA TGTGCCAGCAGCCGGGCAGGGGGACAGGGTCGGTACGAGCAGTACTTC CASSRAGGQGRYEQYF
TRBJ2-1 TRBV2 TRBD1 NA TGTGCCAGCAGGGTCGGACAGGTTCTCAATGAGCAGTTCTTC CASRVGQVLNEQFF
TRBJ2-7 TRBV27 NA NA TGTGCCAGCGGAAAGAACGGGGGAAGCTACGAGCAGTACTTC CASGKNGGSYEQYF
TRBJ2-5 TRBV9 TRBD2 NA TGTGCCAGCAGCGTAGAGCCGGGAGGGTTGGAGACCCAGTACTTC CASSVEPGGLETQYF
TRBJ1-2 TRBV12-3/TRBV12-4 NA NA TGTGCCAGCAGTTTAACAGCTAACTATGGCTACACCTTC CASSLTANYGYTF